This T cell receptor (beta chain) was identified in a study of cytomegalovirus exposure and HLA in healthy donors. General observations from the study: In vitro, three CMV-associated chains proved specific for CMV antigens. The classifier was said to identify cytomegalovirus status with high specificity and sensitivity. The authors enumerated 150 to 200 TCR beta chains as linked to cytomegalovirus.

This clone was seen once. Its antigen is still unknown. Some clones are missing from TCRdb's copy, which holds only in-frame ones; the method was immunoSEQ multiplex PCR. This table holds approximately 240,000 clones, 75% to 95% found once. Germline CDR1 and CDR2: SGHKS and YYEKEE (reference sequence). V was shortened by 2 bases and J by 2 bases, with 11 bases between the two germline ends. The CDR3 length is 14 residues. The chain joins TRBV5-5 to TRBJ2-7, with D possibly being TRBD1 (6 bases). The sequenced sample consisted of PBMCs. The sequence was collected from a woman under 30 in good health and CMV-seronegative. The CDR3 nucleotides read TGTGCCAGCAGCTTAGGCCAGGGGCCCTACGAGCAGTACTTC. The encoded protein is CASSLGQGPYEQYF.